Presented here are 23 T cell receptor beta chains from one specimen sequenced in a study of cytomegalovirus exposure and HLA in healthy donors. 60 Vbeta and 13 Jbeta primers were used in PCR. Some clones are missing from TCRdb's copy, which holds only in-frame ones; the method was immunoSEQ multiplex PCR. The table shows approximately 100,000 clones, with around 75% occurring only once. The sample comprised PBMCs. The receptors originated from a woman in her late teens or twenties in good health and CMV-seropositive.

The genes are TRBV2 and TRBJ2-7; no clear D gene. V was cut by 1 base and J by 3 bases, with 10 bases left in between. In germline, CDR1 is SNHLY, CDR2 FYNNEI. The CDR3 length is 14 residues. This CDR3 is CASSEGLSLYEQYF. CDR3 bases: TGTGCCAGCAGTGAAGGGCTTTCCCTCTACGAGCAGTACTTC.

The chain recombines TRBV19 with TRBJ1-5; the D gene is possibly TRBD1 (6 bases). Looked up from germline, CDR1 is LNHDA and CDR2 is SQIVND (reference sequence). The CDR3 has 15 amino acids. Trimming took off 2 bases at V and 5 bases at J, with 13 bases between the two ends. The CDR3, as DNA: TGTGCCAGTAGTATACCAGGGGTAAGATATCAGCCCCAGCATTTT. It encodes CASSIPGVRYQPQHF. The whole variable domain, remainder taken from reference TRBV19 and TRBJ1-5, is DGGITQSPKYLFRKEGQNVTLSCEQNLNHDAMYWYRQDPGQGLRLIYYSQIVNDFQKGDIAEGYSVSREKKESFPLTVTSAQKNPTAFYLCASSIPGVRYQPQHFGDGTRLSIL.

This clone was detected a few times. This rearrangement joins TRBV28 to TRBJ1-6; 10 bases line up with TRBD1. Per germline, CDR1 MDHEN and CDR2 SYDVKM. The junction had 7 bases not matched to a gene; V was cut back by 5 bases and J by 6 bases. This CDR3 is 16 amino acids long. The chain's CDR3 is CASSGRQGAGNSPLHF. Written as DNA, the CDR3 is TGTGCCAGCAGTGGCCGACAGGGGGCGGGTAATTCACCCCTCCACTTT.

The chain's CDR3 is CAWSEGDLNQPQHF. The CDR3 coding sequence is TGTGCCTGGAGTGAGGGGGACCTCAATCAGCCCCAGCATTTT. The V and J genes are TRBV30 and TRBJ1-5, with D perhaps TRBD1 (6 bases). CDR1 is GTSNPN, CDR2 SVGIG, per germline (reference sequence). The CDR3 contains 14 residues. Trimming pared 1 base from V and 3 bases from J, leaving 10 bases between.

V gene TRBV6-6 combines with J gene TRBJ2-1; possible D gene TRBD2, 5 bases. Germline CDR1 is MNHNY and CDR2 is SVGAGI (reference sequence). V was clipped by 8 bases and J by 8 bases, with 13 bases between them. The CDR3 has 12 residues. The CDR3 region is CASSRSGDEQFF. In nucleotides, the CDR3 is TGTGCCAGCTCAAGAAGCGGCGATGAGCAGTTCTTC.

The chain combines TRBV30 with TRBJ1-2; D may be TRBD1 (6 bases). The ends were cut back, 7 bases at V and 4 bases at J, with 25 bases in the middle. The V gene's germline CDR1 is GTSNPN and CDR2 SVGIG (reference sequence). This CDR3 is built from 16 residues. The DNA of the CDR3 is TGTGCCTCCTTTAAGGGAATGGTCAGGGGACCCTATGGCTACACCTTC. Translated, it gives CASFKGMVRGPYGYTF.

There are a few counts of this clone. J is TRBJ2-5 and V is TRBV19; D possibly corresponds to TRBD1 (6 bases). Trimming pared 3 bases from V and 4 bases from J, leaving 6 bases between. The CDR3 length is 12 residues. Per germline, CDR1 LNHDA and CDR2 SQIVND (reference sequence). This CDR3 reads CASSMTGETQYF. The CDR3 DNA reads as TGTGCCAGTAGTATGACAGGAGAGACCCAGTACTTC.

This chain uses TRBV29-1 with TRBJ1-1; D is ambiguous. V lost 4 bases and J 5 bases, leaving 11 bases between the germline ends. Per germline, CDR1 SQVTM and CDR2 ANQGSEA. This CDR3 has 12 amino acids. The CDR3 region is CSVAGLLTEAFF. The CDR3, as DNA: TGCAGCGTTGCAGGCCTGCTAACTGAAGCTTTCTTT.

J is TRBJ2-7 and V is TRBV27; D gene ambiguous. The CDR3 runs 16 residues. The ends were cut back, 0 bases at V and 3 bases at J, with 15 bases in the middle. Germline assignment: CDR1 MNHEY and CDR2 SMNVEV (reference sequence). The CDR3 DNA reads TGTGCCAGCAGTTTATCGGCTAGGCCGCAAAACTACGAGCAGTACTTC. It codes for CASSLSARPQNYEQYF.

The rearrangement joins TRBV28 to TRBJ2-1, with 10 bases aligning to TRBD2. Germline CDR1 MDHEN, CDR2 SYDVKM. V dropped 2 bases and J dropped 6; count of bases not matched to a gene: 4. The CDR3 length is 15 residues. The CDR3 here is CASSLSGRGSNEQFF. In DNA form, the CDR3 reads TGTGCCAGCAGTTTAAGCGGGAGGGGATCCAATGAGCAGTTCTTC.

The rearrangement joins TRBV6-6 to TRBJ1-5, with a tentative D call TRBD1 (5 bases). The CDR3 is made up of 16 amino acids. Trimming took off 5 bases at V and 6 bases at J, with 20 bases between the two ends. In germline, CDR1 is MNHNY, CDR2 SVGAGI (reference sequence). Written as DNA, the CDR3 is TGTGCCAGCAGTGCCCCGGTAGCAGGGTTGGGTCAGCCCCAGCATTTT. Its translation: CASSAPVAGLGQPQHF.

This clone was picked up a small number of times. J is TRBJ2-7 and V is TRBV27, with D possibly matching TRBD1 (7 bases). The length of the CDR3 is 13 residues. Germline CDR1 MNHEY, CDR2 SMNVEV (reference sequence). Trimming removed 5 bases from V and 6 bases from J, with 14 bases in between. CDR3 amino acids: CASSDREALEQYF. Here the CDR3 DNA reads TGTGCCAGCAGTGACAGGGAGGCCCTCGAGCAGTACTTC.

The chain links TRBV28 to TRBJ2-6, with 7 bases aligning to TRBD1. The V and J ends lost 6 bases and 1 base, in that order; junction bases with no gene match: 3. Germline V CDR1 and CDR2: MDHEN, SYDVKM. The CDR3 length is 15 residues. CDR3 amino acids: CASSQDRSGANVLTF. Here the CDR3 DNA reads TGTGCCAGCAGCCAGGACAGGTCTGGGGCCAACGTCCTGACTTTC.

The V and J genes are TRBV4-1 and TRBJ2-1; 8 bases match TRBD2. The CDR3 covers 15 residues. Per the germline V gene, CDR1 is MGHRA and CDR2 is YSYEKL. J was trimmed by 9 bases and V by 0 bases; bases with no gene match: 7. In DNA, the CDR3 is TGCGCCAGCAGCCAAGATTCGGGACTAGGCACTGAGCAGTTCTTC. Amino acids: CASSQDSGLGTEQFF.

In nucleotides, the CDR3 is TGTGCCTGGAGGGCGGGAGGGAGGTCCTACGAGCAGTACTTC. This sequence encodes CAWRAGGRSYEQYF. The chain is built from TRBV30 and TRBJ2-7, with 9 bases that match TRBD2. This CDR3 region has 14 residues. The ends lost 3 bases at V and 1 base at J; junction bases unmatched: 4. From germline, CDR1 is GTSNPN and CDR2 SVGIG (reference sequence).

This clone has only a few counts. The chain employs TRBV6-5 and TRBJ2-5; D uncertain. This CDR3 region has 11 residues. V was pared by 4 bases and J by 5 bases, with 5 bases between. CDR1 and CDR2 from the germline V gene are MNHEY and SVGAGI. The CDR3 DNA follows: TGTGCCAGCAGTTCACAGGAGACCCAGTACTTC. It translates to CASSSQETQYF.

The CDR3, as DNA: TGTGCCAGCAGTGGACTACGGTCCGGGGAGCTGTTTTTT. Protein product: CASSGLRSGELFF. V gene TRBV2 combines with J gene TRBJ2-2; TRBD2 is a possible D gene (5 bases). V dropped 4 bases and J dropped 6 bases, with 9 bases sitting between them. Germline lookup yields CDR1 SNHLY and CDR2 FYNNEI. The CDR3 is made up of 13 amino acids.

The chain carries TRBV28 and TRBJ1-2, with 8 nucleotides matching TRBD1. CDR3 length: 13 amino acids. The junction had 8 bases not matched to a gene; V was cut back by 6 bases and J by 8 bases. Per germline, CDR1 MDHEN and CDR2 SYDVKM. The CDR3 here is CASSFQGARGYTF. The CDR3 bases are TGTGCCAGCAGCTTTCAGGGGGCGAGAGGCTACACCTTC.

The V and J genes are TRBV4-3 and TRBJ1-5; TRBD1 agrees at 11 bases. The CDR3 extends over 19 amino acids. Germline values: CDR1 LGHNA, CDR2 YSLEER. Losses at the gene ends were 3 bases for V and 1 base for J; bases not matched to a gene: 11. The CDR3 bases are TGCGCCAGCAGCCAGGCCCGGGACAGGGGGGTTGGGAGCAATCAGCCCCAGCATTTT. Its translation: CASSQARDRGVGSNQPQHF.

V gene TRBV7-6 combines with J gene TRBJ1-4, with 7 bases lining up with TRBD1. Looked up from germline, CDR1 is SGHVS and CDR2 is FNYEAQ. V shed 3 bases, J shed 4 bases, and the junction held 11 bases outside the gene matches. This CDR3 has 17 residues. CDR3 sequence reads: CASSLGVLGGLNEKLFF. The CDR3, as DNA: TGTGCCAGCAGCTTGGGCGTCTTAGGGGGCCTTAATGAAAAACTGTTTTTT.

This clone came up once. This chain uses TRBV5-4 with TRBJ2-5, with D hard to call. Judging by the DNA end, TRBJ2-7 fits better; the J call may be wrong. Germline V lookup: CDR1 SGHNT, CDR2 YYREEE (reference sequence). There are 14 residues in the CDR3. The DNA for the CDR3 is TGTGCCAGCAGCTTGGGCAGCGCCCCGGTCGAGCAGTACTTC. It specifies CASSLGSAPVEQYF.

The genes are TRBV27 and TRBJ2-3; 14 nucleotides align to TRBD2. V lost 6 bases and J lost 6; bases outside the gene matches: 11. CDR1 and CDR2 (germline): MNHEY, SMNVEV (reference sequence). The CDR3 spans 17 residues. CDR3 in DNA: TGTGCCAGCAGGAAAGGGACTAGCGGGAGTAGCAGGGATACGCAGTATTTT. It encodes CASRKGTSGSSRDTQYF.

The chain couples TRBV15 to TRBJ2-2, with 8 bases matching TRBD1. This CDR3 is built from 17 residues. Trimming cost V 1 base and J 4 bases; bases outside gene matches: 8. Germline CDR1 is LNHNV and CDR2 is YYDKDF (reference sequence). CDR3 coding DNA: TGTGCCACCAGCAGAGCATTGAGGACAGGGCCCACCGGGGAGCTGTTTTTT. It codes for CATSRALRTGPTGELFF.